A selection of T cell receptor beta chains follows, all from one sample in a study of response to subunit inactivated influenza vaccine. TCRdb redid the calling of the RT-PCR reads with MiXCR, one entry per CDR3 protein. The sample has about 800,000 distinct CDR3 sequences, 21% seen once. The sequencing here drew on PBMCs from blood, taken roughly 5 days after vaccination. These receptors all stem from a man aged 50-59 years who received an inactivated influenza vaccine. The CDR3 runs from the conserved cysteine through the conserved F or W. The D gene is left open where the match is weak. Size is omitted from some rows. Given values are once, few, many or a class for expanded clones.

clone size	J gene	D gene	V gene	CDR3 protein	CDR3 DNA
.	TRBJ2-3	.	TRBV28	CASSLGTTHTQYF	TGTGCCAGCAGTTTAGGGACCACTCATACGCAGTATTTT
few	TRBJ1-4	.	TRBV20-1	CSARGTSGLRGEKLFF	TGCAGTGCTAGAGGGACCTCGGGCCTACGGGGTGAAAAACTGTTTTTT
few	TRBJ1-6	.	TRBV20-1	CSARWPNNSPLHF	TGCAGTGCTAGATGGCCGAATAATTCACCCCTCCACTTT
.	TRBJ2-1	.	TRBV7-2	CASSLMGASSHEQFF	TGTGCCAGCAGCCTGATGGGAGCAAGTAGCCATGAGCAGTTCTTC
few	TRBJ2-5	TRBD1	TRBV29-1	CSGGTGQETQYF	TGCAGCGGCGGGACAGGTCAAGAGACCCAGTACTTC
many	TRBJ2-1	TRBD2	TRBV29-1	CSVRQTSIHEQFF	TGCAGCGTCCGCCAGACTAGCATCCATGAGCAGTTCTTC
.	TRBJ1-3	.	TRBV6-5	CASSYSWRGYGNTIYF	TGTGCCAGCAGTTACTCATGGCGCGGATATGGAAACACCATATATTTT
few	TRBJ2-3	TRBD2	TRBV7-9	CASTKAGDGTDTQYF	TGTGCCAGCACTAAAGCGGGAGACGGCACAGATACGCAGTATTTT
few	TRBJ2-1	TRBD2	TRBV11-2	CASSLDSSGAHNEQFF	TGTGCCAGCAGCTTAGATTCTAGCGGGGCCCACAATGAGCAGTTCTTC
.	TRBJ2-3	.	TRBV19	CASKRDSGTDTQYF	TGTGCCAGTAAACGGGACTCCGGCACAGATACGCAGTATTTT
.	TRBJ2-6	.	TRBV24-1	CATSDVEGVSSGANVLTF	TGTGCCACCAGTGATGTGGAGGGCGTGAGCTCTGGGGCCAACGTCCTGACTTTC
.	TRBJ2-1	.	TRBV5-1	CASSGGSGDPSYNEQFF	TGCGCCAGCAGCGGGGGGAGTGGCGATCCGTCCTACAATGAGCAGTTCTTC
.	TRBJ2-5	.	TRBV15	CATSRESRAHRETQYF	TGTGCCACCAGCAGAGAAAGCAGGGCCCATCGGGAGACCCAGTACTTC
once	TRBJ2-5	.	TRBV5-1	CARSLAVEETQYF	TGCGCCAGAAGCTTGGCCGTGGAAGAGACCCAGTACTTC
.	TRBJ2-7	TRBD2	TRBV5-1	CASSFAPSGSFYEQYF	TGCGCCAGCAGCTTCGCGCCTAGCGGGAGTTTTTACGAGCAGTACTTC
few	TRBJ1-1	.	TRBV20-1	CSARLGQSVTEAFF	TGCAGTGCTAGGTTAGGACAATCGGTCACTGAAGCTTTCTTT
.	TRBJ2-7	.	TRBV5-5	CASSLEGLSSYEQYF	TGTGCCAGCAGCTTAGAGGGGCTGAGCTCCTACGAGCAGTACTTC
.	TRBJ1-2	.	TRBV20-1	CSAWGTGNYGYTF	TGCAGTGCTTGGGGGACGGGAAACTATGGCTACACCTTC
few	TRBJ2-7	TRBD1	TRBV5-5	CASSTTGVNEQYF	TGTGCCAGCAGCACGACAGGGGTCAACGAGCAGTACTTC
few	TRBJ2-5	.	TRBV4-2	CASSQDRGARETQYF	TGTGCCAGCAGCCAAGATCGCGGGGCTCGAGAGACCCAGTACTTC
.	TRBJ1-1	.	TRBV5-1	CASGPGGGMNTEAFF	TGCGCCAGCGGCCCGGGGGGGGGCATGAACACTGAAGCTTTCTTT
.	TRBJ1-2	TRBD1	TRBV12-3/TRBV12-4	CASTQGAITGYTF	TGTGCCAGCACCCAGGGGGCGATAACTGGCTACACCTTC
few	TRBJ1-5	.	TRBV5-5	CASSLEGGASNQPQHF	TGTGCCAGCAGCTTGGAAGGGGGAGCTAGCAATCAGCCCCAGCATTTT
.	TRBJ2-1	.	TRBV27	CASSKFLDNEQFF	TGTGCCAGCAGCAAATTTCTTGACAATGAGCAGTTCTTC
.	TRBJ2-3	.	TRBV5-6	CASSLLSFDTQYF	TGTGCCAGCAGCTTGCTCTCTTTCGATACGCAGTATTTT
.	TRBJ2-3	TRBD1	TRBV5-6	CASSRDRGSTDTQYF	TGTGCCAGCAGCCGGGACAGGGGAAGCACAGATACGCAGTATTTT
many	TRBJ2-7	TRBD1	TRBV12-3/TRBV12-4	CASSPWTGGSYEQYF	TGTGCCAGCAGTCCGTGGACAGGGGGCTCCTACGAGCAGTACTTC
many	TRBJ2-5	.	TRBV18	CASSPLRSDETQYF	TGTGCCAGCTCACCACTGCGGTCTGACGAGACCCAGTACTTC
.	TRBJ2-2	.	TRBV15	CATSRKTGSNTGELFF	TGTGCCACCAGCAGAAAAACGGGATCGAACACCGGGGAGCTGTTTTTT
many	TRBJ2-7	TRBD2	TRBV3-1	CASSLAGNNQYF	TGTGCCAGCAGTCTAGCGGGAAATAATCAGTACTTC
many	TRBJ1-5	TRBD1	TRBV6-5	CASSYRQGNQPQHF	TGTGCCAGCAGTTACCGACAGGGTAATCAGCCCCAGCATTTT
.	TRBJ1-2	TRBD1	TRBV12-3/TRBV12-4	CASRTGEFDGYTF	TGTGCCAGCAGGACAGGGGAATTCGATGGCTACACCTTC
.	TRBJ2-3	.	TRBV20-1	CSARGRMDTQYF	TGCAGTGCTAGGGGCAGGATGGATACGCAGTATTTT
few	TRBJ2-1	.	TRBV27	CASSPAEGSYNEQFF	TGTGCCAGCAGCCCAGCGGAGGGTTCCTACAATGAGCAGTTCTTC
few	TRBJ1-1	.	TRBV7-9	CASSSQQNTEAFF	TGTGCCAGCAGCTCACAACAGAACACTGAAGCTTTCTTT
.	TRBJ2-2	TRBD1	TRBV19	CASRMGQHTGELFF	TGTGCCAGTAGAATGGGACAGCACACCGGGGAGCTGTTTTTT
.	TRBJ2-7	.	TRBV20-1	CSALGGGSYEQYF	TGCAGTGCTCTCGGTGGGGGCTCCTACGAGCAGTACTTC
few	TRBJ2-7	TRBD2	TRBV7-2	CASSHPRTSYEQYF	TGTGCCAGCAGCCATCCCAGGACTAGCTACGAGCAGTACTTC
few	TRBJ2-1	.	TRBV20-1	CSARTLSASSYNEQFF	TGCAGTGCTAGAACCCTAAGCGCTAGCTCCTACAATGAGCAGTTCTTC
.	TRBJ2-5	.	TRBV10-3	CAISEGDVLETQYF	TGTGCCATCAGTGAGGGGGACGTCCTGGAGACCCAGTACTTC
.	TRBJ2-1	TRBD1	TRBV10-3	CAISGIQGVSFNEQFF	TGTGCCATCAGTGGCATACAGGGGGTCTCTTTCAATGAGCAGTTCTTC
.	TRBJ2-3	.	TRBV3-1	CSHEGCRKTSTDTQYF	TGTTCCCACGAAGGGTGCCGAAAAACTAGCACAGATACGCAGTATTTT
many	TRBJ2-7	TRBD1	TRBV5-1	CASSGDGTVSYEQYF	TGCGCCAGCAGCGGAGACGGGACAGTCTCCTACGAGCAGTACTTC
.	TRBJ1-5	.	TRBV12-3/TRBV12-4	CASSLGPGAQPQHF	TGTGCCAGCAGTTTAGGGCCGGGGGCTCAGCCCCAGCATTTT
.	TRBJ2-5	.	TRBV5-1	CASGRTQETQYF	TGCGCCAGCGGCAGGACTCAAGAGACCCAGTACTTC
few	TRBJ1-2	TRBD1	TRBV20-1	CSARVLDREYGYTF	TGCAGTGCTAGAGTCTTGGACAGGGAGTATGGCTACACCTTC
few	TRBJ2-1	.	TRBV20-1	CSAREDGSYNEQFF	TGCAGTGCTAGAGAGGACGGATCCTACAATGAGCAGTTCTTC
.	TRBJ2-7	TRBD2	TRBV20-1	CSARTSGRFYEQYF	TGCAGTGCTAGGACTAGCGGGAGGTTCTACGAGCAGTACTTC
.	TRBJ1-6	TRBD1	TRBV20-1	CSARDDRGRSYNSPLHF	TGCAGTGCTAGAGACGACAGGGGTCGGTCCTATAATTCACCCCTCCACTTT
.	TRBJ1-1	.	TRBV5-1	CASSLDTNTEAFF	TGCGCCAGCAGCTTGGATACGAACACTGAAGCTTTCTTT
.	TRBJ2-5	.	TRBV6-2/TRBV6-3	CASSYARQETQYF	TGTGCCAGCAGTTACGCAAGGCAAGAGACCCAGTACTTC
few	TRBJ2-5	TRBD2	TRBV4-2	CASSDRTSGSSQETQYF	TGTGCCAGCAGCGATCGAACTAGCGGGAGCAGCCAAGAGACCCAGTACTTC
few	TRBJ1-1	TRBD1	TRBV4-1	CASSQETGKAFF	TGCGCCAGCAGCCAGGAGACAGGGAAAGCTTTCTTT
few	TRBJ1-1	.	TRBV5-1	CASSYQGEAFF	TGCGCCAGCAGTTACCAGGGTGAAGCTTTCTTT
few	TRBJ2-7	TRBD2	TRBV4-2	CASSQVLGGTWGEQYF	TGTGCCAGCAGCCAAGTCTTGGGGGGGACTTGGGGCGAGCAGTACTTC
few	TRBJ2-1	TRBD2	TRBV20-1	CSARMAGGLYNEQFF	TGCAGTGCTAGAATGGCGGGAGGGCTCTACAATGAGCAGTTCTTC